The 27 T cell receptor beta chains below were found in one sample sequenced in a study of cytomegalovirus exposure and HLA in healthy donors. The PCR contained 60 Vbeta and 13 Jbeta primers. Generated by immunoSEQ multiplex PCR, the TCRdb table keeps only in-frame clones and is missing some. Seen here are about 82,000 clones, around 77% observed once, and the top ten hold 2.5% to 4%. The sample was PBMCs. The receptors derive from a man in his fifties in good health and CMV-seronegative.

The V and J genes are TRBV30 and TRBJ1-5; no firm D call. This CDR3 comprises 12 residues. The V end was cut by 0 bases, the J end by 10 bases, with 10 bases between. Germline CDR1 and CDR2: GTSNPN and SVGIG (reference sequence). CDR3 DNA sequence: TGTGCCTGGAGTGTGGAGGGAGGCCCCCAGCATTTT. Translated, it gives CAWSVEGGPQHF.

This chain uses TRBV9 with TRBJ2-5, with D possibly being TRBD2 (5 bases). Trimming took off 0 bases at V and 5 bases at J, with 14 bases between the two ends. The CDR3 is 15 amino acids. The germline gives CDR1 SGDLS, CDR2 YYNGEE. The CDR3 DNA follows: TGTGCCAGCAGCGTAGGGATACGGGGTGTGGAGACCCAGTACTTC. Protein product: CASSVGIRGVETQYF.

Here the CDR3 reads CASSIGRDTGQYF. The CDR3 coding sequence is TGTGCCAGTAGTATAGGAAGGGACACTGGGCAGTATTTT. The chain links TRBV19 to TRBJ2-3; tentatively, D is TRBD1 (6 bases). V was trimmed by 1 base and J by 11 bases, leaving 13 bases between them. The length of the CDR3 is 13 residues. From germline, CDR1 is LNHDA and CDR2 SQIVND (reference sequence).

The rearrangement uses TRBV5-1 and TRBJ2-3; 11 positions agree with TRBD1. The V segment lost 6 bases and the J segment 5 bases; nucleotides outside the gene matches: 11. Germline V lookup: CDR1 SGHRS, CDR2 YFSETQ. The CDR3 totals 16 residues. CDR3 protein: CASTVTGQGVVDTQYF. The DNA for the CDR3 is TGCGCCAGCACAGTAACGGGACAGGGGGTCGTAGATACGCAGTATTTT.

This clone was counted a single time. CDR3 sequence (DNA): TGCGCCAGCAGCCAAGATGGGGACAGGGACAGGGGCCACGAGCAGTACTTC. Amino acids: CASSQDGDRDRGHEQYF. The V call is TRBV4-1, the J call TRBJ2-5, with 10 positions matching TRBD1. The assigned J gene may be wrong: the sequence end matches TRBJ2-7 better. CDR1 is MGHRA and CDR2 is YSYEKL in the germline V gene. CDR3 size: 17 residues.

The rearrangement joins TRBV4-3 to TRBJ2-7; 7 bases are a match to TRBD1. The V gene's germline CDR1 is LGHNA and CDR2 YSLEER. J lost 10 bases, V lost 0 bases, and 12 bases had no gene match. This CDR3 comprises 15 residues. The CDR3 region has the DNA TGCGCCAGCAGCCAAGAGACTGGACAGGAGTTCGGTCAGTACTTC. Encoded protein: CASSQETGQEFGQYF.

The J gene is TRBJ1-6, the V gene TRBV6-1, with 9 bases matching TRBD1. V dropped 8 bases and J dropped 10; count of bases not matched to a gene: 12. The CDR3 has 15 residues. Germline CDR1 MNHNS, CDR2 SASEGT. The CDR3 nucleotides read TGTGCCAGCCAAGAGAGGGACAGGGTTCGATCACCCCTCCACTTT. Translation gives CASQERDRVRSPLHF.

The chain employs TRBV15 and TRBJ1-5; the D is unclear. Trimming took off 3 bases at V and 7 bases at J, with 13 bases between the two ends. The germline gives CDR1 LNHNV, CDR2 YYDKDF (reference sequence). This CDR3 region has 14 residues. This chain's CDR3 is CATSSGRGRQPQHF. The CDR3 nucleotides are TGTGCCACCAGCAGTGGGAGAGGGCGGCAGCCCCAGCATTTT.

The rearrangement links TRBV19 to TRBJ2-6; D not certain. Trimming took 4 bases from V and 1 from J, leaving 17 bases between them. The CDR3 extends over 18 amino acids. Germline values: CDR1 LNHDA, CDR2 SQIVND (reference sequence). The CDR3 DNA sequence: TGTGCCAGTAGTACCACCGCCCGGGTAATTTCTGGGGCCAACGTCCTGACTTTC. Translating gives CASSTTARVISGANVLTF.

This clone was counted only a few times. This sequence joins TRBV5-1 and TRBJ2-2, with TRBD1 matching over 8 bases. CDR1 is SGHRS and CDR2 is YFSETQ in the germline V gene. V was pared by 7 bases and J by 2 bases, with 13 bases of the junction left unmatched. There are 17 residues in the CDR3. CDR3 sequence reads: CASHRPQGAGNTGELFF. The CDR3 DNA reads as TGCGCCAGCCACAGACCTCAGGGGGCGGGAAACACCGGGGAGCTGTTTTTT.

The chain joins TRBV7-9 to TRBJ1-5; 7 bases fit TRBD1. Germline assignment: CDR1 SEHNR and CDR2 FQNEAQ (reference sequence). With 3 bases clipped from V and 6 bases from J, the junction kept 5 bases outside the gene matches. This CDR3 is 14 amino acids long. CDR3 sequence reads: CASSFGTEVQPQHF. The DNA for the CDR3 is TGTGCCAGCAGCTTCGGGACAGAGGTTCAGCCCCAGCATTTT.

The chain couples TRBV5-1 to TRBJ2-7; 11 nucleotides align to TRBD1. V shed 4 bases, J shed 4 bases, and the junction held 10 bases outside the gene matches. In germline, CDR1 is SGHRS, CDR2 YFSETQ. This CDR3 is 16 amino acids long. The CDR3 region has the DNA TGCGCCAGCAGCCCTCCTCCGGGACAGGGGGGGTACGAGCAGTACTTC. Translated, it gives CASSPPPGQGGYEQYF. The full variable domain, completed using reference TRBV5-1 and TRBJ2-7, is KAGVTQTPRYLIKTRGQQVTLSCSPISGHRSVSWYQQTPGQGLQFLFEYFSETQRNKGNFPGRFSGRQFSNSRSEMNVSTLELGDSALYLCASSPPPGQGGYEQYFGPGTRLTVT.

The chain links TRBV5-1 to TRBJ2-5; 10 bases are a match to TRBD2. Trimming at V came to 0 bases and at J to 2 bases, leaving 4 bases not matched to a gene. Germline V CDR1 and CDR2: SGHRS, YFSETQ. This CDR3 has 16 amino acids. The CDR3 reads CASSLANSGGQETQYF. CDR3 nucleotides: TGCGCCAGCAGCTTGGCCAATAGCGGGGGGCAAGAGACCCAGTACTTC.

There are a few counts of this clone. This chain links TRBV7-9 with TRBJ2-5, with 7 nucleotides matching TRBD1. The J segment lost 2 bases and the V segment lost 8 bases, leaving 11 bases of the junction unmatched. The CDR3 spans 15 residues. CDR1 is SEHNR and CDR2 is FQNEAQ in the germline V gene (reference sequence). CDR3 nucleotides: TGTGCCAGCTCAGCGGACGGCAGGGGGCAAGAGACCCAGTACTTC. This encodes CASSADGRGQETQYF.

The rearrangement joins TRBV7-2 to TRBJ2-5; possibly TRBD2 for D (5 bases). With the DNA end fitting TRBJ2-7 better, the J assignment may be wrong. Germline V lookup: CDR1 SGHTA, CDR2 FQGNSA. The CDR3 covers 13 residues. This chain's CDR3 is CASSPPGIHEQYF. For the CDR3, the DNA is TGTGCCAGCAGCCCTCCGGGGATCCACGAGCAGTACTTC.

The chain employs TRBV2 and TRBJ1-6, with 7 bases fitting TRBD1. Germline assignment: CDR1 SNHLY and CDR2 FYNNEI. The trim removed 2 bases at V and 6 bases at J, leaving 4 bases unmatched. CDR3 length: 15 residues. The CDR3: CASSESGQTNSPLHF. Here the CDR3 DNA reads TGTGCCAGCAGTGAATCGGGACAGACTAATTCACCCCTCCACTTT.

The DNA for the CDR3 is TGCACCAGCAGCCAAGATGGCCCCACTGAAGCTTTCTTT. Encoded protein: CTSSQDGPTEAFF. This sequence joins TRBV1 and TRBJ1-1; no DNA check was done on the table's D call, TRBD1. TRBV1 is a pseudogene. The CDR3 spans 13 residues.

For the CDR3, the DNA is TGCGCCAGCTCCGGACAGGCAACTAATGAAAAACTGTTTTTT. It specifies CASSGQATNEKLFF. The V and J genes are TRBV5-1 and TRBJ1-4; 7 nucleotides align to TRBD1. V shed 7 bases and J 0 bases; nucleotides not matched to a gene: 3. The CDR3 spans 14 residues. Per the germline V gene, CDR1 is SGHRS and CDR2 is YFSETQ.

V gene TRBV28 combines with J gene TRBJ1-5, with 8 positions matching TRBD1. The V segment lost 6 bases and the J segment 7 bases; nucleotides outside the gene matches: 8. The germline CDR1 and CDR2 sequences are MDHEN and SYDVKM. The CDR3 consists of 14 residues. This chain's CDR3 is CASRNDRGGQPQHF. DNA for the CDR3: TGTGCCAGCAGAAATGACAGGGGCGGGCAGCCCCAGCATTTT.

This clone was counted a few times. The chain employs TRBV19 and TRBJ1-1; D possibly corresponds to TRBD1 (5 bases). This CDR3 spans 16 amino acids. Trimming removed 5 bases at V and 3 bases at J, with 19 bases between. Germline CDR1 reads LNHDA; CDR2 reads SQIVND (reference sequence). CDR3 residues: CASSGGAGTPYTEAFF. CDR3 nucleotide sequence: TGTGCCAGTAGTGGTGGGGCAGGGACTCCGTACACTGAAGCTTTCTTT.

This sequence joins TRBV7-2 and TRBJ1-1; D remains unclear. Deletions cut 5 bases from V and 1 base from J, with 14 bases between. This CDR3 region has 15 residues. Germline V gene sequence: CDR1 SGHTA, CDR2 FQGNSA. CDR3 sequence (DNA): TGTGCCAGCAGCCCGGGGAATCCGGGGAACACTGAAGCTTTCTTT. Its protein is CASSPGNPGNTEAFF.

The table lists this clone with a few counts. CDR3 bases: TGTGCCAGCAGTAGGATCGGGACTCACTACGAGCAGTACTTC. This translates into CASSRIGTHYEQYF. V usage is TRBV28 and J usage is TRBJ2-7, with D maybe TRBD2 (6 bases). Germline V gene lookup returns CDR1 MDHEN and CDR2 SYDVKM. V lost 5 bases and J lost 3, with 14 bases in between. The CDR3 loop spans 14 amino acids. Based on the CDR3 plus reference TRBV28 and TRBJ2-7, the full variable domain is DVKVTQSSRYLVKRTGEKVFLECVQDMDHENMFWYRQDPGLGLRLIYFSYDVKMKEKGDIPEGYSVSREKKERFSLILESASTNQTSMYLCASSRIGTHYEQYFGPGTRLTVT.

The chain carries TRBV7-8 and TRBJ2-5; 11 bases are shared with TRBD2. After removal of 4 bases from V and 5 bases from J, the junction contained 9 bases not matched to a gene. The CDR3 runs to 16 residues. Germline V gives CDR1 SGHVS, CDR2 FQNEAQ. The CDR3 DNA sequence: TGTGCCAGCAGCTCCTTGACTAGCGGGGCACGGGAGACCCAGTACTTC. Translating gives CASSSLTSGARETQYF.

This clone was detected only a few times. V gene TRBV30 combines with J gene TRBJ2-3, with 11 bases identical to TRBD2. The CDR3 is 15 residues long. Per germline, CDR1 GTSNPN and CDR2 SVGIG (reference sequence). The V gene end was trimmed by 3 bases and the J gene end by 4 bases; junction bases not matched to a gene: 6. CDR3 DNA: TGTGCCTGGAGGGTTAGCGGGGGGGCGTCAGATACGCAGTATTTT. Its protein product is CAWRVSGGASDTQYF.

The rearrangement uses TRBV30 and TRBJ1-6, with 7 positions matching TRBD1. CDR3 length: 16 amino acids. Looked up from germline, CDR1 is GTSNPN and CDR2 is SVGIG (reference sequence). V shed 1 base and J 3 bases; nucleotides not matched to a gene: 6. CDR3 protein: CAWSAPGQSYNSPLHF. The CDR3 DNA is TGTGCCTGGAGTGCTCCGGGACAGAGCTATAATTCACCCCTCCACTTT.

The sample holds a few counts of this clone. Within the sample, other DNA sequences also encode this same CDR3. The chain joins TRBV18 to TRBJ2-1; possibly TRBD2 for D (6 bases). Germline assignment: CDR1 KGHSH and CDR2 LQKENI. V lost 0 bases, J lost 4 bases, and 13 bases lay in between. The CDR3 totals 16 residues. CDR3 DNA sequence: TGTGCCAGCTCACCACCGGGGACGGGGGTATACAATGAGCAGTTCTTC. Encoded protein: CASSPPGTGVYNEQFF.

The chain recombines TRBV19 with TRBJ2-4, with 9 bases matching TRBD1. V lost 3 bases, J lost 0 bases, and 12 bases stayed unmatched. The CDR3 runs 19 residues. Germline CDR1 and CDR2: LNHDA and SQIVND (reference sequence). The CDR3 sequence: CASSIDTGGSFLAKNIQYF. The CDR3 region has the DNA TGTGCCAGTAGTATTGACACAGGGGGCTCATTTCTAGCCAAAAACATTCAGTACTTC.